The clone carrying this TCR beta chain appeared once. The CDR3 totals 18 residues. Trimming removed 5 bases from V and 1 base from J; junction bases left unmatched: 7. From germline, CDR1 is SEHNR and CDR2 FQNEAQ (reference sequence). Authors' processing steps: From reference gene primer amplification, estimates of nucleated cell counts were derived. The data were produced by immunoSEQ multiplex PCR, yet TCRdb's version contains in-frame clones alone and is incomplete. V, J and clone size are taken as reported in that table, and D and trimming were inferred from the DNA itself. The profile shows hundreds of thousands of clones, 83% of them singletons. These data originate in a study of blood T cell repertoires in COVID-19. Looking at the study overall: Sites across the United States, Italy and Spain contributed samples from acute and convalescent COVID-19. PBMCs, B-cell-depleted T cells, or T cells were the source of the cDNA or gDNA that made up the material.

V is TRBV7-9 and J is TRBJ2-5, with 16 bases lining up with TRBD2. The source of this sequence is a woman in her forties or fifties who had recovered from COVID-19. Sequencing was performed on peripheral blood. The CDR3 is CASSRGTSGGVTQETQYF. CDR3 in DNA: TGTGCCAGCAGCCGAGGGACTAGCGGGGGGGTTACCCAAGAGACCCAGTACTTC.